Listed here are 29 T cell receptor beta chains from one sample, sequenced in a study of radiotherapy plus CTLA-4 blockade in lung cancer. TCRdb keeps only in-frame clones here, not all; method: immunoSEQ multiplex PCR. The table has 90,000 or so clones, 83% seen once. Sample: peripheral blood, taken from a patient treated with radiotherapy plus ipilimumab. The origin of the receptors is a human donor with non-small cell lung cancer who had stable disease on radiotherapy plus ipilimumab.

V is TRBV7-9 and J is TRBJ2-5; 8 nucleotides agree with TRBD1. There are 15 residues in the CDR3. Germline V gene lookup returns CDR1 SEHNR and CDR2 FQNEAQ (reference sequence). Losses at the gene ends were 2 bases for V and 5 bases for J; bases not matched to a gene: 7. Here the CDR3 reads CASSLRTGFRETQYF. In DNA form, the CDR3 reads TGTGCCAGCAGCTTACGGACAGGGTTTAGGGAGACCCAGTACTTC.

The chain uses TRBV7-3 and TRBJ2-1; D tentatively fits TRBD1 or TRBD2 (5 bases each). Trimming took off 5 bases at V and 6 bases at J, with 26 bases between the two ends. CDR1 is SGHTA, CDR2 FQGTGA, per germline. CDR3 length equals 18 residues. The CDR3 DNA reads TGTGCCAGCAGCCCTTTCCGGGACCCCTCAATGACCTTCAATGAGCAGTTCTTC. Translation gives CASSPFRDPSMTFNEQFF.

V is TRBV28 and J is TRBJ1-3; D is ambiguous. Trimming stripped 3 bases from V and 7 bases from J, with 10 bases between. The CDR3 is 13 amino acids. Germline CDR1 MDHEN, CDR2 SYDVKM. The CDR3 region is CASSFVERNTIYF. In DNA form, the CDR3 reads TGTGCCAGCAGTTTTGTAGAACGGAACACCATATATTTT.

This chain's CDR3 is CASIPRRQGNTGELFF. The CDR3 nucleotides read TGCGCCAGCATTCCGAGGAGGCAGGGGAACACCGGGGAGCTGTTTTTT. The rearrangement uses TRBV10-2 and TRBJ2-2; D could derive from TRBD1 or TRBD2 (5 bases each). Per germline, CDR1 WSHSY and CDR2 SAAADI. This CDR3 is built from 16 residues. V lost 7 bases and J 1 base, leaving 16 bases between the germline ends.

The chain links TRBV9 to TRBJ2-2; unclear D gene. Germline values: CDR1 SGDLS, CDR2 YYNGEE. The CDR3 has 16 residues. V dropped 0 bases and J dropped 1 base, with 10 bases sitting between them. The CDR3 is CASSVVWSQNTGELFF. The CDR3 DNA reads TGTGCCAGCAGCGTAGTATGGAGTCAGAACACCGGGGAGCTGTTTTTT. Using reference TRBV9 and TRBJ2-2 for the parts outside the CDR3, the full variable domain is DSGVTQTPKHLITATGQRVTLRCSPRSGDLSVYWYQQSLDQGLQFLIQYYNGEERAKGNILERFSAQQFPDLHSELNLSSLELGDSALYFCASSVVWSQNTGELFFGEGSRLTVL.

This clone turned up a few times. The V and J genes are TRBV29-1 and TRBJ2-5, with 8 bases that match TRBD2. The germline CDR1 and CDR2 sequences are SQVTM and ANQGSEA. CDR3 size: 15 residues. The J segment lost 4 bases and the V segment lost 4 bases, leaving 11 bases of the junction unmatched. CDR3 amino acids: CSVGMDGGATETQYF. As DNA, the CDR3 is TGCAGCGTTGGGATGGACGGGGGGGCTACAGAGACCCAGTACTTC.

This rearrangement joins TRBV14 to TRBJ1-2; no reliable D call. The ends were cut back, 3 bases at V and 2 bases at J, with 7 bases in the middle. CDR3 size: 13 residues. Germline CDR1 and CDR2: SGHDN and FVKESK. The CDR3 spells CASSQDRNYGYTF. CDR3 sequence (DNA): TGTGCCAGCAGCCAGGACCGGAACTATGGCTACACCTTC.

V and J are TRBV4-1 and TRBJ2-2; D call uncertain. Germline CDR1 MGHRA, CDR2 YSYEKL. The CDR3 spans 15 residues. V gave up 2 bases and J gave up 5 bases, with 12 bases separating them. CDR3 amino acids: CASSQSSVGTGELFF. The CDR3 nucleotides are TGCGCCAGCAGCCAATCTTCGGTAGGGACCGGGGAGCTGTTTTTT.

V usage is TRBV7-8 and J usage is TRBJ1-2; TRBD1 is a possible D gene (6 bases). The ends were cut back, 4 bases at V and 0 bases at J, with 12 bases in the middle. The CDR3 covers 15 residues. Germline V gene lookup returns CDR1 SGHVS and CDR2 FQNEAQ. CDR3 sequence: CASSSPDRANYGYTF. DNA of the CDR3: TGTGCCAGCAGCTCACCGGACAGAGCTAACTATGGCTACACCTTC.

This clone was seen only once. This chain links TRBV4-1 with TRBJ1-1, with 7 positions matching TRBD1. From germline, CDR1 is MGHRA and CDR2 YSYEKL. The CDR3 has 16 amino acids. V shed 4 bases and J 1 base; nucleotides not matched to a gene: 9. CDR3 coding DNA: TGCGCCAGCAGCCCTCAATTGACAGGGCCGAACACTGAAGCTTTCTTT. It specifies CASSPQLTGPNTEAFF.

V usage is TRBV19 and J usage is TRBJ2-1, with 11 bases that match TRBD2. After removal of 5 bases from V and 0 bases from J, the junction contained 3 bases not matched to a gene. This CDR3 contains 16 residues. CDR1 LNHDA and CDR2 SQIVND come from the germline V gene (reference sequence). For the CDR3, the DNA is TGTGCCAGTAGTCATCTAGCGGGGGGCTCCTACAATGAGCAGTTCTTC. Protein: CASSHLAGGSYNEQFF.

V gene TRBV6-6 combines with J gene TRBJ2-7, with 7 bases identical to TRBD1. V lost 6 bases to trimming and J lost 3 bases; unmatched junction nucleotides: 11. This CDR3 spans 15 amino acids. Germline V gene lookup returns CDR1 MNHNY and CDR2 SVGAGI (reference sequence). The CDR3 here is CASRTPRQGGYEQYF. The DNA for the CDR3 is TGTGCCAGCAGAACCCCACGACAGGGTGGCTACGAGCAGTACTTC.

This clone has just a few counts. The J gene is TRBJ2-5, the V gene TRBV5-1; TRBD2 aligns across 7 bases. Germline trimming cut 4 bases from V and 2 bases from J; bases unmatched to any gene: 5. This CDR3 is built from 14 residues. In germline, CDR1 is SGHRS, CDR2 YFSETQ. CDR3 nucleotide sequence: TGCGCCAGCAGCCGGGGGGACGGACAAGAGACCCAGTACTTC. Translating it yields CASSRGDGQETQYF.

This rearrangement joins TRBV27 to TRBJ1-5; possible D gene TRBD1, 6 bases. This CDR3 region has 17 residues. V shed 5 bases and J shed 5 bases, with 22 bases lying between them. CDR1 is MNHEY and CDR2 is SMNVEV in the germline V gene (reference sequence). As DNA, the CDR3 is TGTGCCAGCAGTCCCGAGCCCCCACACAGGGTGGATCAGCCCCAGCATTTT. It yields the protein CASSPEPPHRVDQPQHF.

V and J are TRBV9 and TRBJ2-6, with 13 bases fitting TRBD2. Germline trimming cut 4 bases from V and 3 bases from J; bases unmatched to any gene: 19. The CDR3 contains 22 residues. Per germline, CDR1 SGDLS and CDR2 YYNGEE. CDR3 amino acids: CASSPSLRGWTSGRSGANVLTF. CDR3 in DNA: TGTGCCAGCAGCCCTTCACTCAGGGGGTGGACTAGCGGGAGAAGTGGGGCCAACGTCCTGACTTTC.

The V call is TRBV10-2, the J call TRBJ1-5; 7 bases are shared with TRBD1. Germline V gene lookup returns CDR1 WSHSY and CDR2 SAAADI. V was pared by 8 bases and J by 4 bases, with 8 bases of the junction left unmatched. The CDR3 extends over 14 amino acids. The CDR3 loop reads CASRKQGGNQPQHF. The CDR3 DNA sequence: TGCGCCAGCCGAAAGCAGGGGGGAAATCAGCCCCAGCATTTT.

The chain carries TRBV6-6 and TRBJ1-2, with D unclear. The CDR3 extends over 15 amino acids. V was clipped by 2 bases and J by 0 bases, with 10 bases between them. Germline assignment: CDR1 MNHNY and CDR2 SVGAGI (reference sequence). The CDR3 spells CASSYEYDTNYGYTF. CDR3 DNA sequence: TGTGCCAGCAGTTACGAGTACGACACTAACTATGGCTACACCTTC.

The chain combines TRBV6-1 with TRBJ2-7; D may be TRBD2 (6 bases). Germline CDR1 MNHNS, CDR2 SASEGT. CDR3 length: 15 amino acids. Trimming took off 8 bases at V and 3 bases at J, with 20 bases between the two ends. CDR3 protein: CASWAALRGVYEQYF. In nucleotides, the CDR3 is TGTGCCAGCTGGGCGGCTTTGCGGGGAGTCTACGAGCAGTACTTC.

V gene TRBV13 combines with J gene TRBJ2-5; TRBD1 might be the D (6 bases). From germline, CDR1 is PRHDT and CDR2 FYEKMQ (reference sequence). Trimming left V 0 bases short and J 1 base short, with 12 bases between. This CDR3 comprises 16 residues. CDR3 nucleotides: TGTGCCAGCAGCTTAGGCTGGACAGAGCTCCAAGAGACCCAGTACTTC. This translates into CASSLGWTELQETQYF.

V and J are TRBV2 and TRBJ2-5; D not resolved. This CDR3 spans 13 amino acids. Trimming removed 1 base from V and 5 bases from J, with 8 bases in between. The germline V gene encodes CDR1 SNHLY and CDR2 FYNNEI. Written as DNA, the CDR3 is TGTGCCAGCAGTGAAGGGGTTTTGGAGACCCAGTACTTC. Amino acids: CASSEGVLETQYF.

This clone was seen just once. The chain joins TRBV5-6 to TRBJ1-1; no clear D. CDR1 and CDR2 from the germline V gene are SGHDT and YYEEEE. The V and J ends lost 4 bases and 5 bases respectively, with 15 bases between them. This CDR3 comprises 14 residues. The CDR3, as DNA: TGTGCCAGCAGCCTAAGGGTAGGGAGGACTGAAGCTTTCTTT. Translating gives CASSLRVGRTEAFF. The full variable domain, with the rest looked up from reference TRBV5-6 and TRBJ1-1, is DAGVTQSPTHLIKTRGQQVTLRCSPKSGHDTVSWYQQALGQGPQFIFQYYEEEERQRGNFPDRFSGHQFPNYSSELNVNALLLGDSALYLCASSLRVGRTEAFFGQGTRLTVV.

The sample holds one count of this clone. The V and J genes are TRBV14 and TRBJ1-6; 7 bases agree with TRBD1. The CDR3 has 19 amino acids. Germline V CDR1 and CDR2: SGHDN, FVKESK. With V trimmed by 4 bases and J by 7 bases, 19 bases remained unmatched. The CDR3 spells CASSLKEGARARYNSPLHF. DNA of the CDR3: TGTGCCAGCAGCCTCAAGGAGGGGGCCCGGGCTCGTTACAATTCACCCCTCCACTTT.

The V gene is TRBV2, the J gene TRBJ1-2, with D uncertain. V lost 2 bases and J 8 bases, leaving 9 bases between the germline ends. The germline gives CDR1 SNHLY, CDR2 FYNNEI. The CDR3 runs to 12 residues. CDR3 sequence: CASSELGGGYTF. The CDR3, as DNA: TGTGCCAGCAGTGAATTGGGTGGGGGCTACACCTTC.

The gene calls are TRBV6-5 and TRBJ2-7; TRBD2 matches at 13 bases. The V segment lost 0 bases and the J segment 4 bases; nucleotides outside the gene matches: 3. The germline V gene has CDR1 MNHEY and CDR2 SVGAGI. The CDR3 is made up of 16 amino acids. The CDR3 here is CASSYSTSGRIYEQYF. The CDR3 nucleotides read TGTGCCAGCAGTTACTCGACTAGCGGGAGGATATACGAGCAGTACTTC.

V gene TRBV19 combines with J gene TRBJ1-2, with 10 bases identical to TRBD1. The ends lost 2 bases at V and 4 bases at J; junction bases unmatched: 10. This CDR3 has 17 residues. Germline CDR1 reads LNHDA; CDR2 reads SQIVND (reference sequence). This CDR3 is CASSINSGQGTIYGYTF. The CDR3 region has the DNA TGTGCCAGTAGTATAAACTCGGGACAGGGGACTATCTATGGCTACACCTTC.

The V call is TRBV7-9, the J call TRBJ1-4, with D unresolved. The germline gives CDR1 SEHNR, CDR2 FQNEAQ (reference sequence). CDR3 size: 13 residues. The V end lost 3 bases, the J end lost 2 bases, and 4 bases lay between the germline ends. The CDR3 DNA sequence: TGTGCCAGCAGCTTCACGACTAATGAAAAACTGTTTTTT. It yields the protein CASSFTTNEKLFF.

The V and J genes are TRBV29-1 and TRBJ2-5, with 12 bases identical to TRBD2. The CDR3 is 17 amino acids. CDR1 is SQVTM, CDR2 ANQGSEA, per germline. The CDR3, as DNA: TGCAGTGCCGGGAGGGGGACTAGCGGGCCCTCGCGGGAGACCCAGTACTTC. It is translated as CSAGRGTSGPSRETQYF.

The V call is TRBV11-1, the J call TRBJ2-7; 14 positions match TRBD2. V dropped 6 bases and J dropped 7; count of bases not matched to a gene: 8. The length of the CDR3 is 15 residues. Per germline, CDR1 SGHAT and CDR2 FQDESV (reference sequence). The CDR3 DNA is TGTGCCAGCAGATCCGGGACTAGCGGGAGAGGGGAGCAGTACTTC. Protein product: CASRSGTSGRGEQYF.

The chain employs TRBV25-1 and TRBJ2-1; TRBD2 matches 7 bases. The CDR3 has 16 amino acids. Germline values: CDR1 MGHDK, CDR2 SYGVNS. Trimming cost V 2 bases and J 2 bases; bases outside gene matches: 6. The CDR3 is CASSEISAGTYNEQFF. In DNA form, the CDR3 reads TGTGCCAGCAGTGAAATCTCAGCGGGAACCTACAATGAGCAGTTCTTC.